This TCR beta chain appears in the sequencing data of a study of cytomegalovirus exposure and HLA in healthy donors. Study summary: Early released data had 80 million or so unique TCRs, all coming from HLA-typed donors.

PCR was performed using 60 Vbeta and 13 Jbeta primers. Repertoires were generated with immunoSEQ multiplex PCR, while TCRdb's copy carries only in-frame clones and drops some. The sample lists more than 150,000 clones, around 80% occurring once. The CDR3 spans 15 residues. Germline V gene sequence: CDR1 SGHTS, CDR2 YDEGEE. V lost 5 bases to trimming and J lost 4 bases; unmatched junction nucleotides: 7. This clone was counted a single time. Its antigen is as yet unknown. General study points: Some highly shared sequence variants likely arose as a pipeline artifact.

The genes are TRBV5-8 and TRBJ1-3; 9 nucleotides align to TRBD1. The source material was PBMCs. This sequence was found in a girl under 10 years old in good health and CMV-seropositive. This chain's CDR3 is CASSSGTGLGNTIYF. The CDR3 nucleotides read TGTGCCAGCAGTTCCGGGACAGGGTTAGGAAACACCATATATTTT.